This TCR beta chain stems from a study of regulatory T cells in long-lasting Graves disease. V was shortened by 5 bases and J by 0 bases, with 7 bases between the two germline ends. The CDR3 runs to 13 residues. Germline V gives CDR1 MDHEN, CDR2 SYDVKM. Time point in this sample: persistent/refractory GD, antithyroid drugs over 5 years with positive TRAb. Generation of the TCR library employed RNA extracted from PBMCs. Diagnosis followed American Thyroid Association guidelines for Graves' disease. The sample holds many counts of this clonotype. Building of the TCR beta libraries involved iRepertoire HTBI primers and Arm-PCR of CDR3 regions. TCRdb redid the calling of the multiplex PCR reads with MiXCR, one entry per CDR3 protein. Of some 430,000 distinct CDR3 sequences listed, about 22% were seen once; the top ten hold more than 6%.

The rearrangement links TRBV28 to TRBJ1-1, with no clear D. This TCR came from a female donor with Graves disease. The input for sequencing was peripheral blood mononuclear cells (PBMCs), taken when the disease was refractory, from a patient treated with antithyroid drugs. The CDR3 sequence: CASSTIMNTEAFF. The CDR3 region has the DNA TGTGCCAGCAGTACGATTATGAACACTGAAGCTTTCTTT.